The present T cell receptor beta chain was sequenced within a study of response to subunit inactivated influenza vaccine. This clonotype was seen at least ten times. V dropped 6 bases and J dropped 5 bases, with 19 bases sitting between them. The CDR3 is 15 amino acids. In TCRdb, the RT-PCR reads were re-called with MiXCR into one record per CDR3 protein. The table has around 250,000 distinct CDR3 sequences, 9% to 15% seen once. The starting material was non-naive T cells sorted from PBMCs, obtained roughly 15 days before vaccination. This receptor was identified in a man aged 50-59 years who received an inactivated influenza vaccine. This chain uses TRBV12-3 or TRBV12-4 with TRBJ2-5; D may be TRBD1 or TRBD2 (5 bases each). This CDR3 is CASSPRDASLETQYF. The CDR3 nucleotides read TGTGCCAGCAGCCCTAGGGACGCCAGCCTGGAGACCCAGTACTTC.